The following is a T cell receptor beta chain sequence with its context. This entry is derived from a study of cytomegalovirus exposure and HLA in healthy donors. Sequencing used immunoSEQ multiplex PCR; TCRdb keeps in-frame clones, though not all of them. The sample holds roughly 310,000 clones, 88% seen once. Sequenced sample: PBMCs. This TCR was recovered from a man aged 30 to 39 in good health and CMV-seronegative.

Written as DNA, the CDR3 is TGTGCCAGTAGTGAAACTAGGGGACTGAATTCACCCCTCCACTTT. Translating it yields CASSETRGLNSPLHF. This chain connects TRBV19 to TRBJ1-6; weak D call: TRBD1 (5 bases). Germline V gene sequence: CDR1 LNHDA, CDR2 SQIVND (reference sequence). The CDR3 length is 15 residues. The V end lost 5 bases, the J end lost 7 bases, and 15 bases lay between the germline ends.